This T cell receptor beta chain originates from a study of blood T cell repertoires in COVID-19. Generated by immunoSEQ multiplex PCR, the TCRdb table keeps only in-frame clones and is missing some. The sample consists of tens of thousands of clones, 80% of them appearing once. Material: peripheral blood. The source is a woman aged 70-85 years with acute or convalescent COVID-19.

CDR3 nucleotides: TGTGCCAGCAGCTCCCGGGAGGACAAAAACATTCAGTACTTC. Translated, it gives CASSSREDKNIQYF. The chain couples TRBV5-8 to TRBJ2-4; 7 bases agree with TRBD2. This CDR3 comprises 14 residues. Germline assignment: CDR1 SGHTS and CDR2 YDEGEE. V lost 3 bases and J lost 3; bases outside the gene matches: 3. Full variable domain (remainder filled in from reference TRBV5-8 and TRBJ2-4): EAGVTQSPTHLIKTRGQQATLRCSPISGHTSVYWYQQALGLGLQFLLWYDEGEERNRGNFPPRFSGRQFPNYSSELNVNALELEDSALYLCASSSREDKNIQYFGAGTRLSVL.